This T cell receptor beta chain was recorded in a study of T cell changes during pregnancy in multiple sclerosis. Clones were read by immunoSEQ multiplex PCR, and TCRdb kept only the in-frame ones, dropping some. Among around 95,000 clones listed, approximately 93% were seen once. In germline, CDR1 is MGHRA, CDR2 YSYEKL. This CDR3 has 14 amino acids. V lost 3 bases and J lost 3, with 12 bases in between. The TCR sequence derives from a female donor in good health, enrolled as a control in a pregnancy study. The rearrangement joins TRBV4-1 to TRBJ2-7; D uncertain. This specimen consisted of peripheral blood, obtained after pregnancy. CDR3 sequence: CASSHEAANYEQYF. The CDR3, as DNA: TGCGCCAGCAGCCACGAGGCGGCTAACTACGAGCAGTACTTC.